Sequencing of this T cell receptor (beta chain) was carried out in a study of blood T cell repertoires in COVID-19. Study background: The United States, Italy and Spain supplied acute and convalescent COVID-19 samples.

The CDR3 is 15 residues long. The germline CDR1 and CDR2 sequences are ENHRY and SYGVKD. The J segment lost 6 bases and the V segment lost 2 bases, leaving 8 bases of the junction unmatched. Method: immunoSEQ multiplex PCR; TCRdb's copy keeps in-frame clones and lacks some. Of about 220,000 clones listed, about 80% are singletons. The table lists this clone with a few counts. The chain combines TRBV10-3 with TRBJ2-7; 9 nucleotides line up with TRBD2. Sequencing was performed on peripheral blood. The clonotype originates from a woman under 40 who had recovered from COVID-19. The CDR3 sequence is CAISEPAGGEPEQYF. Here the CDR3 DNA reads TGTGCCATCAGTGAGCCAGCGGGAGGAGAACCCGAGCAGTACTTC.